What follows are 2 T cell receptor beta chains derived from one specimen sequenced in a study of blood T cell repertoires in COVID-19. Generated by immunoSEQ multiplex PCR, the TCRdb table keeps only in-frame clones and is missing some. In the table there are about 250,000 clones, 86% of which are singletons. Sequencing was done on a sample of peripheral blood. The receptor set was obtained from a woman older than 75 with COVID-19, enrolled during active disease.

This chain links TRBV18 with TRBJ2-7; TRBD1 agrees at 8 bases. J lost 6 bases, V lost 3 bases, and 4 bases had no gene match. Germline assignment: CDR1 KGHSH and CDR2 LQKENI. The CDR3 is 13 amino acids. The CDR3 nucleotides read TGTGCCAGCTCACCGGACAGGGCGGGCGAGCAGTACTTC. Protein sequence: CASSPDRAGEQYF.

This chain connects TRBV28 to TRBJ2-7, with D maybe TRBD1 (5 bases). CDR1 MDHEN and CDR2 SYDVKM come from the germline V gene. This CDR3 spans 14 amino acids. V lost 10 bases and J lost 5, with 21 bases in between. This chain's CDR3 is CATKSDPQGHEQYF. The CDR3 DNA reads TGTGCCACCAAATCCGACCCCCAGGGCCACGAGCAGTACTTC. The full variable domain, its missing parts supplied by reference TRBV28 and TRBJ2-7, is DVKVTQSSRYLVKRTGEKVFLECVQDMDHENMFWYRQDPGLGLRLIYFSYDVKMKEKGDIPEGYSVSREKKERFSLILESASTNQTSMYLCATKSDPQGHEQYFGPGTRLTVT.